This is a list of T cell receptor beta chains from one sample in a study of post-analysis software for immune sequencing data. MiXCR, run by TCRdb on the PCR reads, gives a single entry per CDR3 protein. The table shows over 700,000 distinct CDR3 sequences, with 25% to 30% occurring only once. The sample taken for sequencing was blood. The receptors derive from a girl between 10 and 17 years old with multiple sclerosis. CDR3s include the opening cysteine and the closing phenylalanine or tryptophan. Each record gives: J gene, V gene, clone size, D gene, CDR3 length, CDR3 protein, CDR3 DNA. D genes are given only for firm matches. Not every row has a clone size; where given, it reads once, few, many or a size class.

j_call: TRBJ1-5; v_call: TRBV29-1; clone_size: NA; d_call: NA; cdr3_length: 12; cdr3_aa: CSARNSNQPQHF; cdr3_nt: TGCAGCGCTCGAAATAGCAATCAGCCCCAGCATTTT
j_call: TRBJ2-5; v_call: TRBV5-1; clone_size: few; d_call: NA; cdr3_length: 15; cdr3_aa: CASSLDSHRVETQYF; cdr3_nt: TGCGCCAGCAGCTTGGACAGTCACCGGGTAGAGACCCAGTACTTC
j_call: TRBJ1-2; v_call: TRBV7-9; clone_size: NA; d_call: NA; cdr3_length: 11; cdr3_aa: CASSLQGGYTF; cdr3_nt: TGTGCCAGCAGCTTACAAGGTGGCTACACCTTC
j_call: TRBJ2-3; v_call: TRBV6-5; clone_size: NA; d_call: TRBD1; cdr3_length: 14; cdr3_aa: CASRSGTGPDTQYF; cdr3_nt: TGTGCCAGCAGATCCGGGACAGGCCCGGATACGCAGTATTTT
j_call: TRBJ2-7; v_call: TRBV20-1; clone_size: NA; d_call: NA; cdr3_length: 15; cdr3_aa: CSARDREFPTYEQYF; cdr3_nt: TGCAGTGCTAGAGATCGGGAGTTCCCCACCTACGAGCAGTACTTC
j_call: TRBJ1-2; v_call: TRBV24-1; clone_size: few; d_call: NA; cdr3_length: 12; cdr3_aa: CATSPGGGGYTF; cdr3_nt: TGTGCCACCAGTCCGGGAGGTGGTGGCTACACCTTC
j_call: TRBJ1-6; v_call: TRBV10-3; clone_size: NA; d_call: NA; cdr3_length: 17; cdr3_aa: CAISESAGHGNNSPLHF; cdr3_nt: TGTGCCATCAGTGAGTCGGCAGGACACGGAAATAATTCACCCCTCCACTTT
j_call: TRBJ1-6; v_call: TRBV20-1; clone_size: few; d_call: NA; cdr3_length: 15; cdr3_aa: CSAGGAGLSNSPLHF; cdr3_nt: TGCAGTGCTGGGGGTGCGGGACTGAGTAATTCACCCCTCCACTTT
j_call: TRBJ2-5; v_call: TRBV20-1; clone_size: few; d_call: TRBD1; cdr3_length: 15; cdr3_aa: CSATIPGQMRETQYF; cdr3_nt: TGCAGTGCTACGATCCCGGGACAGATGCGAGAGACCCAGTACTTC
j_call: TRBJ2-4; v_call: TRBV6-2/TRBV6-3; clone_size: few; d_call: TRBD2; cdr3_length: 16; cdr3_aa: CASSYGGREAKNIQYF; cdr3_nt: TGTGCCAGCAGTTACGGTGGGAGGGAGGCCAAAAACATTCAGTACTTC
j_call: TRBJ1-5; v_call: TRBV29-1; clone_size: NA; d_call: NA; cdr3_length: 12; cdr3_aa: CSVGELDQPQHF; cdr3_nt: TGCAGCGTTGGGGAGCTGGACCAGCCCCAGCATTTT
j_call: TRBJ1-2; v_call: TRBV6-1; clone_size: NA; d_call: NA; cdr3_length: 13; cdr3_aa: CASSEGREEVYTF; cdr3_nt: TGTGCCAGCAGTGAAGGCAGGGAGGAGGTCTACACCTTC
j_call: TRBJ1-6; v_call: TRBV10-3; clone_size: NA; d_call: TRBD1; cdr3_length: 12; cdr3_aa: CAAQDRGSPLHF; cdr3_nt: TGTGCCGCTCAGGACAGGGGTTCACCCCTCCACTTT
j_call: TRBJ2-1; v_call: TRBV29-1; clone_size: few; d_call: NA; cdr3_length: 13; cdr3_aa: CSVRRASYNEQFF; cdr3_nt: TGCAGCGTCCGGAGGGCTTCCTACAATGAGCAGTTCTTC
j_call: TRBJ2-7; v_call: TRBV18; clone_size: NA; d_call: NA; cdr3_length: 14; cdr3_aa: CASSPGLTSYEQYF; cdr3_nt: TGTGCCAGCTCACCGGGGCTAACCTCCTACGAGCAGTACTTC
j_call: TRBJ2-7; v_call: TRBV5-1; clone_size: few; d_call: TRBD2; cdr3_length: 15; cdr3_aa: CASSSGTSGPYEQYF; cdr3_nt: TGCGCCAGCAGCTCCGGGACTAGCGGACCCTACGAGCAGTACTTC
j_call: TRBJ2-1; v_call: TRBV6-5; clone_size: few; d_call: NA; cdr3_length: 11; cdr3_aa: CASSYFHEQFF; cdr3_nt: TGTGCCAGCAGTTACTTCCATGAGCAGTTCTTC
j_call: TRBJ2-7; v_call: TRBV24-1; clone_size: few; d_call: NA; cdr3_length: 14; cdr3_aa: CATARPAPPYEQYF; cdr3_nt: TGTGCCACCGCTCGTCCGGCGCCACCCTACGAGCAGTACTTC
j_call: TRBJ2-7; v_call: TRBV29-1; clone_size: NA; d_call: NA; cdr3_length: 13; cdr3_aa: CSAVFGDSYEQYF; cdr3_nt: TGCAGCGCCGTGTTTGGGGACTCCTACGAGCAGTACTTC
j_call: TRBJ1-1; v_call: TRBV7-9; clone_size: NA; d_call: NA; cdr3_length: 15; cdr3_aa: CASSLSGRVHTEAFF; cdr3_nt: TGTGCCAGCAGCTTATCCGGCAGGGTACACACTGAAGCTTTCTTT
j_call: TRBJ2-7; v_call: TRBV15; clone_size: few; d_call: TRBD2; cdr3_length: 15; cdr3_aa: CATSRKRTSGSEQYF; cdr3_nt: TGTGCCACCAGCAGAAAGAGGACTAGCGGCTCCGAGCAGTACTTC
j_call: TRBJ2-5; v_call: TRBV7-2; clone_size: NA; d_call: TRBD2; cdr3_length: 17; cdr3_aa: CASSLSLREGFRETQYF; cdr3_nt: TGTGCCAGCAGCTTATCTCTGCGGGAGGGTTTCCGGGAGACCCAGTACTTC
j_call: TRBJ2-7; v_call: TRBV6-5; clone_size: NA; d_call: NA; cdr3_length: 9; cdr3_aa: CAGPLKVYF; cdr3_nt: TGTGCCGGGCCTCTTAAGGTGTACTTC
j_call: TRBJ2-3; v_call: TRBV28; clone_size: NA; d_call: TRBD2; cdr3_length: 15; cdr3_aa: CASSSLRGGTDTQYF; cdr3_nt: TGTGCCAGCAGTTCTCTACGGGGGGGCACAGATACGCAGTATTTT
j_call: TRBJ2-6; v_call: TRBV6-6; clone_size: NA; d_call: TRBD1; cdr3_length: 17; cdr3_aa: CTSIPTGNSAGANVLTF; cdr3_nt: TGTACCAGCATCCCGACAGGGAACAGTGCTGGGGCCAACGTCCTGACTTTC
j_call: TRBJ2-1; v_call: TRBV20-1; clone_size: NA; d_call: TRBD2; cdr3_length: 15; cdr3_aa: CSAGSGWASYNERFF; cdr3_nt: TGCAGTGCTGGTAGCGGGTGGGCCTCCTACAATGAGCGGTTCTTC
j_call: TRBJ2-1; v_call: TRBV14; clone_size: many; d_call: TRBD1; cdr3_length: 18; cdr3_aa: CASSQDLRSDRGRYEQFF; cdr3_nt: TGTGCCAGCAGCCAAGATCTTCGCTCGGACAGGGGTCGCTATGAGCAGTTCTTC
j_call: TRBJ2-1; v_call: TRBV5-4; clone_size: NA; d_call: TRBD2; cdr3_length: 16; cdr3_aa: CASSVASGRAKDEQFF; cdr3_nt: TGTGCCAGCAGCGTGGCTAGCGGGAGGGCCAAGGATGAGCAGTTCTTC
j_call: TRBJ2-7; v_call: TRBV4-3; clone_size: NA; d_call: NA; cdr3_length: 15; cdr3_aa: CASSQDRTELYEQYF; cdr3_nt: TGCGCCAGCAGCCAAGACCGGACGGAACTCTACGAGCAGTACTTC